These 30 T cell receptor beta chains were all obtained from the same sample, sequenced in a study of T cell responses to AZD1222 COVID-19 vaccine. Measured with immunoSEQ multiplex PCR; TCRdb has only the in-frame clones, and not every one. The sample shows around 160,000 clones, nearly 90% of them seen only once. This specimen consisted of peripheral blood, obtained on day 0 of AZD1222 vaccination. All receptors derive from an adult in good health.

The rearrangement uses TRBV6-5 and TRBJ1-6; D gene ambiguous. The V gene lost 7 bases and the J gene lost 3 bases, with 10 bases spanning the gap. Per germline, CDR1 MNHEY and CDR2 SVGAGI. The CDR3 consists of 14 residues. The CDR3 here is CASMAASYNSPLHF. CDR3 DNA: TGTGCCAGCATGGCAGCGAGCTATAATTCACCCCTCCACTTT.

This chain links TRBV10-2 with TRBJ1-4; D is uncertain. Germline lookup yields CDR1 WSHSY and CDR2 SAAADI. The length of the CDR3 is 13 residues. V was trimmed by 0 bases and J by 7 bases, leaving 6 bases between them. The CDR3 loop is CASSESRFEKLFF. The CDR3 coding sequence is TGCGCCAGCAGTGAGTCCCGGTTTGAAAAACTGTTTTTT.

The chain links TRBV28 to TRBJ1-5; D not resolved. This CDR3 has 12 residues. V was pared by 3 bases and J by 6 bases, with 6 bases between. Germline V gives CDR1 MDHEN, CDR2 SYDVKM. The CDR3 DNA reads TGTGCCAGCAGTTTGGCGGGTCAGCCCCAGCATTTT. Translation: CASSLAGQPQHF.

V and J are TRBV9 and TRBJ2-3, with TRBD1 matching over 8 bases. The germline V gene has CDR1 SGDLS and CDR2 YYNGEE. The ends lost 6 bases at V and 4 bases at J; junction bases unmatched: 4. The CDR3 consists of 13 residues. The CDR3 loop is CASNTGGSDTQYF. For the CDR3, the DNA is TGTGCCAGCAACACAGGGGGATCAGATACGCAGTATTTT.

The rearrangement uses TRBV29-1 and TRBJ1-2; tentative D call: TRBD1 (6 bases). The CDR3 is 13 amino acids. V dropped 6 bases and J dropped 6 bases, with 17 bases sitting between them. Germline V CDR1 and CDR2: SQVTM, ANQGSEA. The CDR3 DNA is TGCAGCGTCCAATTCGGGACAAGGGATGGCTACACCTTC. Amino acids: CSVQFGTRDGYTF.

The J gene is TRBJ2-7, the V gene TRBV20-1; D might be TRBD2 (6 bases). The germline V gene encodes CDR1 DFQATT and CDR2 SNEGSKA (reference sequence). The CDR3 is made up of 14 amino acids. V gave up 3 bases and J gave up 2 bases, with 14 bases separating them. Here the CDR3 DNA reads TGCAGTGCTAGTATCCCGGGAGTTCCCTACGAGCAGTACTTC. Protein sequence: CSASIPGVPYEQYF.

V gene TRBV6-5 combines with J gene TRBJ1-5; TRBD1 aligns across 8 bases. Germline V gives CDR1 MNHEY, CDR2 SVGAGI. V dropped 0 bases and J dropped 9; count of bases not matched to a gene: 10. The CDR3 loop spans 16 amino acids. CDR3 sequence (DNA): TGTGCCAGCAGTTACTCGACAGGGGCCCTATCAAGGCCCCAGCATTTT. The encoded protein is CASSYSTGALSRPQHF.

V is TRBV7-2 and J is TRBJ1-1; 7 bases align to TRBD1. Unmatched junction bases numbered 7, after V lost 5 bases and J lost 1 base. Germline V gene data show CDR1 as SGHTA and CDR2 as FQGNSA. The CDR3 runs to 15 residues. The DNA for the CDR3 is TGTGCCAGCAGCCCGACAGGGTTCTGGAACACTGAAGCTTTCTTT. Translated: CASSPTGFWNTEAFF.

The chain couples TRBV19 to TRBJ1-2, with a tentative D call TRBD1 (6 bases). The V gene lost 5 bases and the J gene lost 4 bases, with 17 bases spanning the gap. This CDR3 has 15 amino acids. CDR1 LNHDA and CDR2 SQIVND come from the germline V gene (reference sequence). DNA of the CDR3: TGTGCCAGTAGTCCTTCGGACAGTATAATCTATGGCTACACCTTC. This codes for CASSPSDSIIYGYTF.

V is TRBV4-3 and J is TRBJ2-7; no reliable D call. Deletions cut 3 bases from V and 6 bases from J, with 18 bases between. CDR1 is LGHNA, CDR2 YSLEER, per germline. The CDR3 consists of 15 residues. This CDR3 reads CASSQETRSPSEQYF. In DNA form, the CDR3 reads TGCGCCAGCAGCCAGGAGACAAGGTCCCCCAGCGAGCAGTACTTC.

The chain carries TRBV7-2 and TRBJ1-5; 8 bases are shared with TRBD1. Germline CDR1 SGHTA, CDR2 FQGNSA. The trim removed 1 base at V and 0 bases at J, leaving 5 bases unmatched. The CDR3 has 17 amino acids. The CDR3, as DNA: TGTGCCAGCAGCTTAGTATCAGGGGGCCTTAGCAATCAGCCCCAGCATTTT. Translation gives CASSLVSGGLSNQPQHF.

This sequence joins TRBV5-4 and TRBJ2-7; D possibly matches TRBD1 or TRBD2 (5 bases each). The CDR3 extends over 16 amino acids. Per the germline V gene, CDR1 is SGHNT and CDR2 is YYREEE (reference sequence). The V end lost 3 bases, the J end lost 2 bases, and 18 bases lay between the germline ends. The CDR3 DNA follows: TGTGCCAGCAGCTCCTATTCCGGGACGGGTACCTACGAGCAGTACTTC. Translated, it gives CASSSYSGTGTYEQYF.

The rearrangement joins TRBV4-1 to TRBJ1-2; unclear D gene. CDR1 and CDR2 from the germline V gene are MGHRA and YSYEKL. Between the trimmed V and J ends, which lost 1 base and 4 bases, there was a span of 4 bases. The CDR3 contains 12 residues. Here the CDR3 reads CASSQVSYGYTF. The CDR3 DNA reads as TGCGCCAGCAGCCAAGTCAGCTATGGCTACACCTTC.

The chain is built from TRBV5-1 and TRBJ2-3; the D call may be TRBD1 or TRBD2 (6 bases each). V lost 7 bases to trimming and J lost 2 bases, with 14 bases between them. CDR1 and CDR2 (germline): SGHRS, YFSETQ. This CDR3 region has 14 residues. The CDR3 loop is CASQQGGNTDTQYF. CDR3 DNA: TGCGCCAGCCAACAGGGCGGGAACACAGATACGCAGTATTTT.

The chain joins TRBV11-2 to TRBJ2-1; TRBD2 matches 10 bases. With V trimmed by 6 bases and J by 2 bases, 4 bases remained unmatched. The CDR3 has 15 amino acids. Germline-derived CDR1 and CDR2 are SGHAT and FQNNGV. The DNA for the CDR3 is TGTGCCAGCAGGCGGCTAGCGGGAGCCTACAATGAGCAGTTCTTC. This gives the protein CASRRLAGAYNEQFF.

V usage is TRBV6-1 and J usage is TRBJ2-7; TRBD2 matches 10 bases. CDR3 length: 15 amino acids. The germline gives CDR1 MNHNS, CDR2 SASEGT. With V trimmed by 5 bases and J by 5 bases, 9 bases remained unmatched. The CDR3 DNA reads TGTGCCAGCAGTCTACTAGCGGGGAATCTCAACGAGCAGTACTTC. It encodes CASSLLAGNLNEQYF.

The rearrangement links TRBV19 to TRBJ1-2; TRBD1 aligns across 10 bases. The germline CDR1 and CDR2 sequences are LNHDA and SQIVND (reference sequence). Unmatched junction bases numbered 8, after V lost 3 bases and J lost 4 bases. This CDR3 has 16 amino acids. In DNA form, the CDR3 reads TGTGCCAGTAGTATCCTAACGGGACAGGGGTTCTATGGCTACACCTTC. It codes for CASSILTGQGFYGYTF.

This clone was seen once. This CDR3 is CASRGLRNEKLFF. The CDR3 DNA is TGTGCCAGCCGGGGACTCCGGAATGAAAAACTGTTTTTT. The chain links TRBV6-6 to TRBJ1-4; weak D call: TRBD1 (5 bases). V lost 8 bases and J lost 5, with 12 bases in between. The CDR3 sequence is 13 residues long. Germline CDR1 reads MNHNY; CDR2 reads SVGAGI (reference sequence).

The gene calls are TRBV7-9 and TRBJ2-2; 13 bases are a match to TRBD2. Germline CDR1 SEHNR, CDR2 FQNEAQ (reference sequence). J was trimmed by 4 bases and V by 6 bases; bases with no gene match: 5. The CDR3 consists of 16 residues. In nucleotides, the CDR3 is TGTGCCAGCAGAGCCGGACTAGCGGGAGCCACCGGGGAGCTGTTTTTT. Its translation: CASRAGLAGATGELFF.

Here the CDR3 reads CASSQQGTSNTGELFF. The CDR3, as DNA: TGCGCCAGCAGTCAACAGGGAACCTCGAACACCGGGGAGCTGTTTTTT. The V gene is TRBV5-1, the J gene TRBJ2-2; the D gene is possibly TRBD1 (6 bases). The V gene's germline CDR1 is SGHRS and CDR2 YFSETQ. The V end was cut by 5 bases, the J end by 0 bases, with 14 bases between. There are 16 residues in the CDR3. The full variable domain, its missing parts supplied by reference TRBV5-1 and TRBJ2-2, is KAGVTQTPRYLIKTRGQQVTLSCSPISGHRSVSWYQQTPGQGLQFLFEYFSETQRNKGNFPGRFSGRQFSNSRSEMNVSTLELGDSALYLCASSQQGTSNTGELFFGEGSRLTVL.

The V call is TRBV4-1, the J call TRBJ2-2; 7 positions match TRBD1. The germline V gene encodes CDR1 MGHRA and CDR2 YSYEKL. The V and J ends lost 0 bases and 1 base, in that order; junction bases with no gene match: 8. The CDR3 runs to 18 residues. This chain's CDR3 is CASSQEYGQAGNTGELFF. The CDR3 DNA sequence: TGCGCCAGCAGCCAAGAATACGGACAGGCTGGGAACACCGGGGAGCTGTTTTTT.

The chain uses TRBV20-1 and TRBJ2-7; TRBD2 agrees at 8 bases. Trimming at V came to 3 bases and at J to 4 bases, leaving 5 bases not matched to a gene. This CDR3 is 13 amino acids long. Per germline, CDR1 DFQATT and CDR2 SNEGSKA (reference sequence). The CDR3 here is CSASKREYYEQYF. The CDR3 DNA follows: TGCAGTGCTAGTAAGCGGGAGTATTACGAGCAGTACTTC.

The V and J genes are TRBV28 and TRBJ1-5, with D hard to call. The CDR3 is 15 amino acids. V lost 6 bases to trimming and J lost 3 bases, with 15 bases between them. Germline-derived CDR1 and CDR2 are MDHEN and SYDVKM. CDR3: CASRRGGSLNQPQHF. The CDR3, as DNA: TGTGCCAGCAGACGTGGAGGCAGTCTCAATCAGCCCCAGCATTTT.

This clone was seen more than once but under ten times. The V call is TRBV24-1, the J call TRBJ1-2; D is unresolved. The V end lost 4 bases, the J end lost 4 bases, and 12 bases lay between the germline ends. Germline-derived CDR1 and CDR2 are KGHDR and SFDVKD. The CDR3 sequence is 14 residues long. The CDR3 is CATSEGRETYGYTF. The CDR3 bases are TGTGCCACCAGTGAGGGAAGAGAGACCTATGGCTACACCTTC.

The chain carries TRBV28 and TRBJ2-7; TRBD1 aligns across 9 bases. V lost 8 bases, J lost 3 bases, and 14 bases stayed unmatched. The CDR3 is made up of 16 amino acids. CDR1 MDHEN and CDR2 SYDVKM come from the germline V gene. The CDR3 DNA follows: TGTGCCAGCCTCGGACAGGGGTTCCCTCGGTACTACGAGCAGTACTTC. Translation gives CASLGQGFPRYYEQYF.

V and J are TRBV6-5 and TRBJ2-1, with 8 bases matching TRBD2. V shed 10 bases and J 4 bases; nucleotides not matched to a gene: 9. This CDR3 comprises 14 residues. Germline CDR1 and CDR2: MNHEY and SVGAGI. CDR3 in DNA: TGTGCCACCGATAGCGGGACGTTTTACAATGAGCAGTTCTTC. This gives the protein CATDSGTFYNEQFF.

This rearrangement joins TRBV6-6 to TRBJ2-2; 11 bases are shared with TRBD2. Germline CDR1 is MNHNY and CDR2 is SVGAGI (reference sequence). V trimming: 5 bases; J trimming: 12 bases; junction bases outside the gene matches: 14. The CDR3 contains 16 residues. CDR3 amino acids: CASSPWGTSGPPQLFF. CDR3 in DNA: TGTGCCAGCAGTCCTTGGGGGACTAGCGGTCCCCCCCAGCTGTTTTTT.

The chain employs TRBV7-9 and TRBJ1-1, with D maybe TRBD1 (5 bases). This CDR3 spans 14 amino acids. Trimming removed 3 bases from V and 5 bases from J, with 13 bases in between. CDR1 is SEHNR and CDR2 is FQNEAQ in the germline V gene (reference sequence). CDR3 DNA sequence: TGTGCCAGCAGCTTGCAGGGAGATGGTACTGAAGCTTTCTTT. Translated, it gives CASSLQGDGTEAFF.

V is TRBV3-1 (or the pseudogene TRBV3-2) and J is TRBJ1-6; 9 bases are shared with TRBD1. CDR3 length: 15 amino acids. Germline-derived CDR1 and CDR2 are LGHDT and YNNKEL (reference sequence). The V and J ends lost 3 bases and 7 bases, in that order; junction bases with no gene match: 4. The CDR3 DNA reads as TGTGCCAGCAGCCAGGGGACAGGGAGAAATTCACCCCTCCACTTT. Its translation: CASSQGTGRNSPLHF.

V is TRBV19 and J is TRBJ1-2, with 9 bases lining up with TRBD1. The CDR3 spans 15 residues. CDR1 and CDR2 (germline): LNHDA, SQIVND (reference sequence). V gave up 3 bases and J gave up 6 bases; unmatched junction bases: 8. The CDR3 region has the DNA TGTGCCAGTAGTATCCGGACAGGGGATCATAATGGCTACACCTTC. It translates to CASSIRTGDHNGYTF. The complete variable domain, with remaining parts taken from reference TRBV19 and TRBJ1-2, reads DGGITQSPKYLFRKEGQNVTLSCEQNLNHDAMYWYRQDPGQGLRLIYYSQIVNDFQKGDIAEGYSVSREKKESFPLTVTSAQKNPTAFYLCASSIRTGDHNGYTFGSGTRLTVV.